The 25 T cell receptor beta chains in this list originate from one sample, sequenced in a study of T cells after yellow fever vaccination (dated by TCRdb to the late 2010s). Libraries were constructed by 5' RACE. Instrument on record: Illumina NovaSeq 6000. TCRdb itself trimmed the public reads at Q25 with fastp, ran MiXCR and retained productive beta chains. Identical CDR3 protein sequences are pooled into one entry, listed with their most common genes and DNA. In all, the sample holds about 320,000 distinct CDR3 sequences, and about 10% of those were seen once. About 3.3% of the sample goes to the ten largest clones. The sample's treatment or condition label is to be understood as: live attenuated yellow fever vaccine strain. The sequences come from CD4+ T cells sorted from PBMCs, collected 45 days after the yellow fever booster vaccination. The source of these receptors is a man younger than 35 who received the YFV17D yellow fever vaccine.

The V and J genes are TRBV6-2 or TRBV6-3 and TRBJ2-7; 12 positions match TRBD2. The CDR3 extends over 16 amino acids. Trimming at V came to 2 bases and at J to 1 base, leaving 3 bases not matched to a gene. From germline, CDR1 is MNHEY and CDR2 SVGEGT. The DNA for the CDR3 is TGTGCCAGCAGTTACACGACTAGCGGGGGATCCTACGAGCAGTACTTC. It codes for CASSYTTSGGSYEQYF.

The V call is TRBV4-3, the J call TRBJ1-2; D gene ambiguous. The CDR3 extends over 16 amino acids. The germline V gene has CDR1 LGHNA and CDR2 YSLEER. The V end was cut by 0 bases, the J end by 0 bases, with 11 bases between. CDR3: CASSQDRWDPNYGYTF. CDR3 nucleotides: TGCGCCAGCAGCCAAGATAGGTGGGATCCTAACTATGGCTACACCTTC.

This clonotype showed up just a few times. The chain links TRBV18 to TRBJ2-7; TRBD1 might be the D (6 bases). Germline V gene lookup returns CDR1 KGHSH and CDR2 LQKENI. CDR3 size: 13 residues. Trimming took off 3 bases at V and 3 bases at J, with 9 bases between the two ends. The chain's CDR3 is CASSPRGVYEQYF. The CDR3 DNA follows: TGTGCCAGCTCACCCAGGGGAGTCTACGAGCAGTACTTC.

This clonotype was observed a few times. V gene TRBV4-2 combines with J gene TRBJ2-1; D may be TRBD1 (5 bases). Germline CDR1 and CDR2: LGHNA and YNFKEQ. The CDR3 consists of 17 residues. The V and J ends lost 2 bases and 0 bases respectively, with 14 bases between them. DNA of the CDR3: TGTGCCAGCAGCCAACCTCAGGGATCGAGCTCCTACAATGAGCAGTTCTTC. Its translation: CASSQPQGSSSYNEQFF.

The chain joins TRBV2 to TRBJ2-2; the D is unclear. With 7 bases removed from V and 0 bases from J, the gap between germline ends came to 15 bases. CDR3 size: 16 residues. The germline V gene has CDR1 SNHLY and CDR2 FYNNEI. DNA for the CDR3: TGTGCCAGCACCCCTCCGGGTACAGCGAACACCGGGGAGCTGTTTTTT. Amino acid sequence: CASTPPGTANTGELFF. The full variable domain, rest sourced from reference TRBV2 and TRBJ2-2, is EPEVTQTPSHQVTQMGQEVILRCVPISNHLYFYWYRQILGQKVEFLVSFYNNEISEKSEIFDDQFSVERPDGSNFTLKIRSTKLEDSAMYFCASTPPGTANTGELFFGEGSRLTVL.

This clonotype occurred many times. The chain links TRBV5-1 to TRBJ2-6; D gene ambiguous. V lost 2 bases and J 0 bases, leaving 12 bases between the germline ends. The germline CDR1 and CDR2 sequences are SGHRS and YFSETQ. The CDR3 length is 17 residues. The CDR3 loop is CASSFTLTPSGANVLTF. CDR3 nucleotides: TGCGCCAGCAGCTTCACACTGACTCCCTCTGGGGCCAACGTCCTGACTTTC. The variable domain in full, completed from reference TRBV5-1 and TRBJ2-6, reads KAGVTQTPRYLIKTRGQQVTLSCSPISGHRSVSWYQQTPGQGLQFLFEYFSETQRNKGNFPGRFSGRQFSNSRSEMNVSTLELGDSALYLCASSFTLTPSGANVLTFGAGSRLTVL.

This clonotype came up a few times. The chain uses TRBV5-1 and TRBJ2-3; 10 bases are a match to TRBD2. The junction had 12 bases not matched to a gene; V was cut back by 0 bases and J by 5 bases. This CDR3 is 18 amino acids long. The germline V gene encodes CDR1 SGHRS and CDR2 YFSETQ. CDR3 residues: CASSLGTSALAGEDTQYF. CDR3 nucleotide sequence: TGCGCCAGCAGCTTGGGTACATCGGCCCTAGCGGGGGAAGATACGCAGTATTTT.

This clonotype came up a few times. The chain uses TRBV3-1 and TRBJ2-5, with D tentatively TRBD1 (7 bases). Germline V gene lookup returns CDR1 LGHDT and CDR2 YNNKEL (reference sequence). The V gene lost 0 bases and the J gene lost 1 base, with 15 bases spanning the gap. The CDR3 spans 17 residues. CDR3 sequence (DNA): TGTGCCAGCAGCCAAGAAGGGGCAGGGGGACTCCAAGAGACCCAGTACTTC. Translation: CASSQEGAGGLQETQYF.

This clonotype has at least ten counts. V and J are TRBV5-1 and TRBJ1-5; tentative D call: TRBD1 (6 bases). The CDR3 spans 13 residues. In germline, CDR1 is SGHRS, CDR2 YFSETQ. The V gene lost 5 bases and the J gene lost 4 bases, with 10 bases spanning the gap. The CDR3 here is CASRGGQNQPQHF. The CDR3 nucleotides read TGCGCCAGCAGGGGGGGGCAGAATCAGCCCCAGCATTTT.

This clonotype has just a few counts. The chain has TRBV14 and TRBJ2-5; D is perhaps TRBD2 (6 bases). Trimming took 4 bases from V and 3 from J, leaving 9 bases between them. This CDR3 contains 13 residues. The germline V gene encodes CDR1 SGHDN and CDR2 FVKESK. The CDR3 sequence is CASSRDFEETQYF. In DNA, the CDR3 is TGTGCCAGCAGCCGGGACTTCGAAGAGACCCAGTACTTC.

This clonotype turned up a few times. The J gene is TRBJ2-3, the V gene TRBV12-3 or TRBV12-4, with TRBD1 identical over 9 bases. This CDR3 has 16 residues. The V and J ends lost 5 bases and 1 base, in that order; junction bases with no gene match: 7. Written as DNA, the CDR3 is TGTGCCAGCAGTAATTACCGGGACAGGGGCACAGATACGCAGTATTTT. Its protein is CASSNYRDRGTDTQYF.

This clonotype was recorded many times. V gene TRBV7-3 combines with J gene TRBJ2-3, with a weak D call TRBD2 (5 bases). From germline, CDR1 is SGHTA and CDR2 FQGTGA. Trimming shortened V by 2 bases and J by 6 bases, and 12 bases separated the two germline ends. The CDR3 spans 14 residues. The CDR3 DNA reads TGTGCCAGCAGCTTACGGGCTAGCAGCGATACGCAGTATTTT. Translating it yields CASSLRASSDTQYF.

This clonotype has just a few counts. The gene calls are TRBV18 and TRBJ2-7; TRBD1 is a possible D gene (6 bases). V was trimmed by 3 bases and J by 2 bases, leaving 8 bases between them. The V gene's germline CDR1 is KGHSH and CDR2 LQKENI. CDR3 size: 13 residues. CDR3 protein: CASSPNRAYEQYV. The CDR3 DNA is TGTGCCAGCTCACCCAACAGGGCCTACGAGCAGTACGTC.

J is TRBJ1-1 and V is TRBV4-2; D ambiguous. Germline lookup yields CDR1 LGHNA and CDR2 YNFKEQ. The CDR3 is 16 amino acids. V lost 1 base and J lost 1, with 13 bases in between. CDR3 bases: TGTGCCAGCAGCCAAGCCCCTGGCCGTTCGAACACTGAAGCTTTCTTT. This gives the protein CASSQAPGRSNTEAFF.

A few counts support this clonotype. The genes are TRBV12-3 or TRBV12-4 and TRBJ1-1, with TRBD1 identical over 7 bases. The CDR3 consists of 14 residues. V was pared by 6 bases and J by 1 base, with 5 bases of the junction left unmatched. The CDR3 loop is CASRTGAANTEAFF. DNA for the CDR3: TGTGCCAGCAGAACAGGGGCGGCGAACACTGAAGCTTTCTTT.

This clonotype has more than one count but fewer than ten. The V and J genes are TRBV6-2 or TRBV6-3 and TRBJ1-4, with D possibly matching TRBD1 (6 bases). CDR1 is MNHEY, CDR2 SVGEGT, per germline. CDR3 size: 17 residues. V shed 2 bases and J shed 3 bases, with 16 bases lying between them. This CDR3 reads CASSYAGADGPNEKLFF. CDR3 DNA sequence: TGTGCCAGCAGTTACGCGGGGGCCGATGGACCTAATGAAAAACTGTTTTTT.

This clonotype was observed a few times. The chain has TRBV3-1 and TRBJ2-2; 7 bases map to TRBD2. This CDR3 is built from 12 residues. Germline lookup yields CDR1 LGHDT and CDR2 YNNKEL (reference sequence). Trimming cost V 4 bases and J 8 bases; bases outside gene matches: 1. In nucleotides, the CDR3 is TGTGCCAGCAGCCGCGGGGGTGGGGAGCTGTTTTTT. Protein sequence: CASSRGGGELFF.

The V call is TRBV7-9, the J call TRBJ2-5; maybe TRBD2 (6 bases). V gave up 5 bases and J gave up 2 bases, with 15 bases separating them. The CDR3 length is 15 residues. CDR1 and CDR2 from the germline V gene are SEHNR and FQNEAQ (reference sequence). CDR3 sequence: CASSPRLASQETQYF. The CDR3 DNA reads TGTGCCAGCAGCCCTCGTCTAGCGAGTCAAGAGACCCAGTACTTC.

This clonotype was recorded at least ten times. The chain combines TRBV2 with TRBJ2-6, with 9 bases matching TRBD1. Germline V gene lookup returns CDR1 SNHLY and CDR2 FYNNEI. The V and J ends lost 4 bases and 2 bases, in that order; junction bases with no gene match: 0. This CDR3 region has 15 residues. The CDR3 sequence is CASSGDRAGANVLTF. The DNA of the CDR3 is TGTGCCAGCAGTGGGGACAGGGCTGGGGCCAACGTCCTGACTTTC.

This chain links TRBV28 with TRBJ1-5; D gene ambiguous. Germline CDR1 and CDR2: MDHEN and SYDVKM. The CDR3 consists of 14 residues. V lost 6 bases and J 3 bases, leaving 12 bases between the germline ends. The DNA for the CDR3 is TGTGCCAGCAGAGTCGAGGGTTACAATCAGCCCCAGCATTTT. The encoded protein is CASRVEGYNQPQHF.

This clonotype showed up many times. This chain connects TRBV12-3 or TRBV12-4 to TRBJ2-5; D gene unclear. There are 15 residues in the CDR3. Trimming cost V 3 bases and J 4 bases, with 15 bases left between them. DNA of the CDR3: TGTGCCAGCAGTTTTGGGTCCCAGTCGGGAGAGACCCAGTACTTC. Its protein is CASSFGSQSGETQYF.

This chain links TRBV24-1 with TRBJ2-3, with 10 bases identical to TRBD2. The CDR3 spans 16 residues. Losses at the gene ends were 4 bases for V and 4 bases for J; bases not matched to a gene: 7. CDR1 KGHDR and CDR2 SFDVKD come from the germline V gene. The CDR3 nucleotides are TGTGCCACCAGTGAACCCGGGACTAGCGCCGCAGATACGCAGTATTTT. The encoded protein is CATSEPGTSAADTQYF.

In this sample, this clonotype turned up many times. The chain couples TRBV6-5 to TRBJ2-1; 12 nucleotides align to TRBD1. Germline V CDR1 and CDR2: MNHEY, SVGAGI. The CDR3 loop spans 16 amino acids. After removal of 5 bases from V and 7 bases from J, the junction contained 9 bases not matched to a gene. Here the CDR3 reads CASSATPGQGANEQFF. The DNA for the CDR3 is TGTGCCAGCAGTGCTACCCCGGGACAGGGGGCGAATGAGCAGTTCTTC.

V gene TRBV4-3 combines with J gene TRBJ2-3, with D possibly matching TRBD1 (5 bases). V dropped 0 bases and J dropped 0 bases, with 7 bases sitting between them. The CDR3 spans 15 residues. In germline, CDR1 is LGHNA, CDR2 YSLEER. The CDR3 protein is CASSQEKGSTDTQYF. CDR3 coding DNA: TGCGCCAGCAGCCAAGAAAAGGGGAGCACAGATACGCAGTATTTT.

CDR3 in DNA: TGTGCCAGCAGTCGGACCGGGACAGGGATTGGAGTCGAAAACCATGAGCAGTTCTTC. It codes for CASSRTGTGIGVENHEQFF. The chain links TRBV12-3 or TRBV12-4 to TRBJ2-1, with 9 bases lining up with TRBD1. This CDR3 comprises 19 residues. The V and J ends lost 5 bases and 8 bases, in that order; junction bases with no gene match: 22.